This TCR beta chain is from a study of OX40 agonist ivuxolimab in advanced cancers. Generated by immunoSEQ multiplex PCR, the TCRdb table keeps only in-frame clones and is missing some. The sample contains around 100,000 clones, approximately 90% of which appear only once. Germline CDR1 reads ENHRY; CDR2 reads SYGVKD. Germline trimming cut 7 bases from V and 7 bases from J; bases unmatched to any gene: 11. This CDR3 is built from 15 residues. The sample was CD4+ or CD8+ T cells sorted from blood, taken in a trial of the OX40 agonist ivuxolimab. The source is an adult with an advanced solid tumor such as melanoma, head and neck, liver or kidney cancer. The chain recombines TRBV10-3 with TRBJ2-1, with TRBD2 identical over 9 bases. DNA for the CDR3: TGTGCCATCAAGCCAGCGGGAGGCCTTGGGAATGAGCAGTTCTTC. Residues: CAIKPAGGLGNEQFF.